The rows below give T cell receptor beta chains drawn from one sample of a study of cytotoxic CD8 clonotypes in ibrutinib-treated CLL. Clones were read by immunoSEQ multiplex PCR, and TCRdb kept only the in-frame ones, dropping some. Among 75,000 to 80,000 clones listed, over 80% were seen once. The sequencing here drew on PBMCs, taken after 24 months of ibrutinib treatment. All receptors come from a human donor with chronic lymphocytic leukemia. Both conserved end residues are part of each CDR3. The listing skips clone size in some rows; elsewhere it reads once, few, many or a size class.

j_gene,abundance,v_gene,len,CDR3aa
TRBJ2-7,NA,TRBV9,15,CASSVEIAGFYEQYF
TRBJ1-3,NA,TRBV5-1,17,CASSPETGASSGNTIYF
TRBJ2-5,NA,TRBV18,15,CASSPRTGNKETQYF
TRBJ1-5,NA,TRBV30,15,CAWSAGTGYNQPQHF
TRBJ2-7,NA,TRBV5-4,16,CASSEGLAGVAYEQYF
TRBJ2-7,NA,TRBV7-2,14,CASSLDSRTYEQYF
TRBJ2-7,NA,TRBV30,15,CAWGGWGTASYEQYF
TRBJ2-2,NA,TRBV7-6,15,CASSKDWLVAGELFF
TRBJ2-4,NA,TRBV9,15,CASSPLTGSGNIQYF
TRBJ2-1,NA,TRBV5-1,14,CAGSSGSGYNEQFF
TRBJ1-5,few,TRBV7-3,13,CASSLGADQPQHF
TRBJ2-7,NA,TRBV4-1,15,CASSQDFAGGREQYF
TRBJ2-5,NA,TRBV5-1,12,CASSQDGQTQYF
TRBJ1-5,NA,TRBV19,13,CASSITEYQPQHF
TRBJ2-7,NA,TRBV7-9,17,CASSPTMGTGRPYEQYF
TRBJ2-3,NA,TRBV7-9,16,CASSPQGREYTDTQYF
TRBJ2-5,once,TRBV29-1,14,CSAPGQGALETQYF
TRBJ2-7,few,TRBV25-1,14,CASSRTGGGYEQYF
TRBJ2-6,NA,TRBV9,14,CASSSDPGANVLTF
TRBJ2-1,NA,TRBV28,18,CASSPSPGAGDADNEQFF
TRBJ2-2,NA,TRBV13,17,CASSQRRRDLDFGELFF
TRBJ2-2,NA,TRBV5-1,16,CASSIAGTTSAGELFF
TRBJ1-5,once,TRBV4-1,13,CASSHVGYQPQHF
TRBJ2-7,NA,TRBV18,13,CASSRTASYEQYF
TRBJ2-2,NA,TRBV6-4,14,CASSGEFNTGELFF
TRBJ1-2,NA,TRBV7-3,15,CASSPQIGGNYGYTF
TRBJ2-7,NA,TRBV19,14,CASSLSGRAYEQYF
TRBJ1-5,once,TRBV5-1,13,CASSLEVGQPQHF
TRBJ1-1,NA,TRBV30,14,CAWSFVFGSTEAFF
TRBJ2-7,once,TRBV11-2,15,CASSLDGNAIYEQYF
TRBJ2-2,NA,TRBV30,13,CACLTSPGGELFF
TRBJ2-5,NA,TRBV7-2,12,CASSRDQETQYF
TRBJ2-1,NA,TRBV29-1,13,CSVEDLLREEQFF
TRBJ2-5,NA,TRBV5-1,14,CASSLAVSQETQYF
TRBJ2-1,NA,TRBV7-8,14,CASLRNNRRGEQFF
TRBJ2-5,few,TRBV7-2,14,CASSSTGGQETQYF
TRBJ2-1,NA,TRBV5-4,16,CASSPQAGNSYNEQFF
TRBJ2-3,once,TRBV5-1,13,CASSPGGTDTQYF
TRBJ2-3,NA,TRBV5-4,17,CASSSPGGAGSTDTQYF
TRBJ1-2,NA,TRBV6-1,12,CASSRDNYGYTF
TRBJ2-3,NA,TRBV14,14,CASSQGRHTDTQYF
TRBJ2-1,few,TRBV27,13,CASSLFVTGTMIF
TRBJ2-7,NA,TRBV6-1,15,CASSDLAGAPYEQYF
TRBJ1-5,NA,TRBV4-2,16,CASSQEGGGSNQPQHF